The TCR beta chain under discussion was sequenced for a study of shared clonotypes between healthy human individuals. About this clone itself: The antigen is not known.

CD45RO-negative, CCR7-selected cells formed the naive CD8 fraction, which excluded terminally differentiated effector memory CD45RA+ cells. Only Caucasian adults living in Nashville, Tennessee served as donors. The CDR3 extends over 13 amino acids. Germline CDR1 ENHRY, CDR2 SYGVKD. V lost 3 bases and J lost 2, with 4 bases in between. Genomic DNA of each subset was evenly split across several immunoSEQ plates. The table came from immunoSEQ multiplex PCR; TCRdb's copy has only in-frame clones and leaves some out. The sample consists of nearly 2 million clones, approximately 94% of them appearing once. Overall study findings and caveats: Larger richness was generally estimated for naive than memory subsets.

V gene TRBV10-3 combines with J gene TRBJ2-2; D gene uncertain. The sequence derives from a man aged 18 to 30 in good health. The sequenced sample was naive CD8+ T cells sorted from blood. DNA of the CDR3: TGTGCCATCAGTGACCCAAACACCGGGGAGCTGTTTTTT. Encoded protein: CAISDPNTGELFF.